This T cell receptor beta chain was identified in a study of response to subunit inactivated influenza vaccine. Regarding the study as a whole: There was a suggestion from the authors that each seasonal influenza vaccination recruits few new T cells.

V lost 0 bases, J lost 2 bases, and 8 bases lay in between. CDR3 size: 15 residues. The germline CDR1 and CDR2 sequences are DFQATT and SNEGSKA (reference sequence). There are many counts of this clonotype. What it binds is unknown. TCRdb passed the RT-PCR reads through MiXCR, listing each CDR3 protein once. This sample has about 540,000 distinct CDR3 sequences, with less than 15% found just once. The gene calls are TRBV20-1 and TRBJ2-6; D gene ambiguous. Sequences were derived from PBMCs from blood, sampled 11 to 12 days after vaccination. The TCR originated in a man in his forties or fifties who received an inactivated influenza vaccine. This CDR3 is CSARDLFAGANVLTF. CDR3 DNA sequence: TGCAGTGCTAGAGATCTGTTTGCTGGGGCCAACGTCCTGACTTTC.